This T cell receptor beta chain was retrieved from a study of blood T cell repertoires in COVID-19. About the research overall: PBMCs, B-cell-depleted T cells, or T cells were the source of the cDNA or gDNA that made up the material.

Germline assignment: CDR1 LNHDA and CDR2 SQIVND (reference sequence). The CDR3 has 14 residues. Deletions cut 2 bases from V and 4 bases from J, with 11 bases between. Sequencing used immunoSEQ multiplex PCR; TCRdb keeps in-frame clones, though not all of them. The sample includes 75,000 or so clones, 82% of them seen just once. This clone appeared once. Specimen: peripheral blood. V gene TRBV19 combines with J gene TRBJ1-1; no firm D call. This sequence originates from a woman in her seventies with acute or convalescent COVID-19. The CDR3 bases are TGTGCCAGTAGTATAACGGTTCTTAGCACTGAAGCTTTCTTT. It specifies CASSITVLSTEAFF.